This T cell receptor beta chain was identified during a study of T-cell reconstitution after alpha-beta-depleted transplantation in children. General study points: The study reportedly traced alpha-beta T cells about two months after transplant to several hundred expanded graft clones. Newly produced T cells mostly provided counts and TCRbeta diversity after one year, as hyperexpanded clones declined. Diversity of TCRbeta at day 60 was high in some patients, arising from surviving recipient T cells and thymic progenitors.

The ends lost 6 bases at V and 4 bases at J; junction bases unmatched: 11. Germline V CDR1 and CDR2: MNHEY, SVGEGT. This CDR3 is built from 15 residues. The TCRbeta library was prepared with unique molecular identifiers. MiXCR, applied by TCRdb to the PCR reads, yields one record per CDR3 protein. The sample comprises about 58,000 distinct CDR3 sequences, 44% of which are singletons, and about 98% rests with the top ten. Notes on this clonotype: Antigen specificity is unknown.

This receptor was taken from a male patient younger than 18 who had a stem cell transplant for acute lymphoblastic leukemia, so the T cells may come from the graft donor. The sequences come from PBMCs, mostly from graft donor cells, collected 360 days after TCRalphabeta/CD19-depleted stem cell transplant. This chain uses TRBV6-2 or TRBV6-3 with TRBJ2-7; TRBD2 aligns across 8 bases. Written as DNA, the CDR3 is TGTGCCAGCAGCCGGCTAGCGGGTCCTCTTTACGAGCAGTACTTC. This codes for CASSRLAGPLYEQYF.